This T cell receptor (beta chain) stems from a study of cytomegalovirus exposure and HLA in healthy donors (dated 2017 in TCRdb). For the wider study: According to an earlier analysis of 587 of the donors, about 179 million T cells yielded 120 million or so unique TCR beta sequences and approximately 300 Gb of sequence data. Around 320 gigabases of sequencing data and around 87 million unique TCR sequences were included in an early release covering about 600 HLA-typed donors. Of the roughly 400 genotyped donors, 81% were placed in the genetic ancestry cluster associated with self-reported Caucasian donors. The aim of the study was to test whether cataloging public T cell receptors could identify signatures of past pathogen exposure. Using immunosequencing, the study profiled T cell repertoires from fewer than 700 subjects and related those repertoires to cytomegalovirus serostatus. A separate validation cohort of roughly 110 different subjects was used in addition to the approximately 670-subject first cohort. To predict cytomegalovirus infection status, the study brought together high-throughput TCR immunosequencing, statistical association of individual TCRs with disease status, and machine learning. To study patterns of TCR occurrence, a later analysis re-analyzed previously published TCR beta repertoires from 550 to 800 donors and added high-resolution HLA genotyping. In the later analysis, no new phenotypic data were used to find candidate immune exposures; instead, reliance was placed on TCR beta sequences and their occurrence across donors. To decide whether each TCR beta V gene segment behaved as functional or pseudogenic, an earlier analysis of 587 of the donors relied on high-throughput TCR beta sequencing. Donor age, sex, ethnicity and CMV serostatus were collected together with the repertoire data. Genome-wide SNP genotypes for about three fifths of the roughly 670 donors were used in a later genetic analysis, which treated that subset as a discovery cohort. All discovery cohort repertoires had been generated on a single sequencing platform. HLA typing included class I and class II loci at four-digit resolution. The number of typed donors differed by locus: roughly 620-640 for A, B, C, DRB1 and DQB1; approximately 540 for DQA1; 606 for DPA1; and around 470 for DPB1. Roughly 5 DR-DQ haplotypes were handled as single units for association and clustering because linkage in the cohort was strong. Among a few hundred genotyped donors of the cohort, an average of approximately 240,000 unique TCR beta nucleotide sequences were sequenced per donor, 15% to 20% of them non-productive. The research as a whole found: The authors suggested that the approach could potentially be generalized to other disease states and immunological phenotypes. For the cohort, immune exposure information was limited to CMV serostatus. According to a later analysis, most CMV-associated TCR beta chains appeared to be HLA-restricted, and the HLA associations seemed to be driven largely by CMV exposure. In a later analysis, HLA-associated TCR beta chains showed more clonal expansion and lower generation probabilities than non-associated chains that were equally common. A later genetic analysis reported fewer N-insertions in productive TCRs among donors in an Asian-associated ancestry cluster than the approximately 700-donor mean. A later genetic analysis associated a missense DCLRE1C variant with V-gene and J-gene trimming of TCR beta chains, and an independent cohort replicated the association. Across donors, most TCR sequences were observed very rarely, whereas some public TCRs were present in many individuals. The cohort was sequenced for TCR beta chains only, and without alpha or paired-chain data the features that could be detected were limited. Because counts were too low, about 18 rarely observed V segments, including chromosome 9 orphons, were excluded from the earlier analysis of several hundred of the donors. Specific HLA alleles were associated with roughly 17,000 TCR beta sequences at a false discovery rate of 0.05 in a later analysis. In vitro tests confirmed that a few of the cytomegalovirus-associated TCR beta chains recognize cytomegalovirus antigens. Correlated functional status among segregating V segments might be attributable to linkage disequilibrium, but an unknown experimental factor could not be ruled out. In both the original and validation cohorts, the classifier was reported to diagnose cytomegalovirus status with high specificity and sensitivity. A cluster of highly shared sequence variants was judged likely to represent a technical artifact of the sequencing pipeline. Strong co-occurrence of HLA alleles, especially DR and DQ, made assigning TCR associations to individual alleles difficult. According to a later analysis, TCR association rates differed among HLA loci, with DRB1 alleles showing the most associated TCRs and HLA-C alleles showing the fewest. Broadly in line with IMGT annotations, most TCR beta V segments showed up in productive rearrangements about 90% or about 30% of the time in an earlier analysis of approximately 600 of the donors. A further reported finding was that TCR beta sequences accurately predicted the HLA-A and HLA-B alleles for most subjects in the first cohort. In the study, some 160 TCR beta chains were listed as associated with cytomegalovirus. Because HLA typing was unavailable for some donors at each locus, only the typed subset was used in association tests. The 87-base-pair reads could not distinguish some IMGT-functional V segments, including TRBV6-2 and TRBV6-3, so those segments were excluded. According to a later analysis, parvovirus B19, influenza, CMV and Epstein-Barr virus appeared linked to several top co-occurrence clusters. Sequencing depth was assumed to be roughly uniform across donors in the presence/absence analyses, though that assumption may not hold.

In total, approximately 690 healthy bone marrow donors made up the cohort. At the time of sampling, all cohort members were nominally healthy, though unrecorded immune exposures were likely present. The donor tested CMV seropositive and was one of the 289 seropositive cohort members. Each donor provided a peripheral blood sample, and peripheral blood mononuclear cells were used for TCR beta sequencing. Genomic DNA was extracted from the blood cell samples with the Qiagen DNeasy Blood Extraction Kit. On this clone itself: No cognate antigen has been identified for it.

To prepare the library, the immunoSEQ multiplex PCR assay was applied. The multiplex PCR relied on a mix of 60 forward primers for TCR Vbeta segments and 13 reverse primers for TCR Jbeta segments. The CDR3 region of rearranged TCR beta genes was amplified from genomic DNA with a multiplex PCR assay. The amplified TCR beta libraries were sequenced on the Illumina HiSeq System as 87-base-pair reads. Per the original workflow: A later analysis counted tens of millions of unique TCR beta chains across the approximately 700 repertoires, and roughly 9.9 million of these chains were shared by at least two donors. A nearest-neighbor algorithm error-corrected the raw reads and collapsed the reads into unique sequences, merging closely related sequences to remove PCR and sequencing errors. Alignment of CDR3 sequences to IMGT reference sequences was used to assign V, D and J gene segments. Each retained sequence needed at least a six-nucleotide match to both a V gene segment and a J gene segment. Rearrangements were classified as productive when the CDR3 lacked stop codons and remained in frame with V and J, and all other rearrangements were classified as non-productive. Following IMGT convention, CDR3 was defined as the stretch from the second conserved V-encoded cysteine up to the conserved J-encoded phenylalanine. The earlier analysis of 450 to 750 of the donors excluded any sequence lacking an unambiguous match to a single V gene segment. In an earlier analysis of around 590 of the donors, a V segment was called functional when productive rearrangements were above 56.7%, and segregating when the standard deviation between donors exceeded 5%. A statistical classification framework was built for diagnosing cytomegalovirus status from the catalog of TCR beta chain sequences. A later analysis assigned V and J genes by comparing TCR nucleotide sequences with IMGT/GENE-DB human TR gene sequences. The TCRdist pipeline was used in a later analysis to assign CDR3 sequences and most-parsimonious VDJ recombination scenarios. In a later analysis, every TCR beta chain was defined by the combination of its CDR3 amino acid sequence and its V-gene family, and reads without a unique V-gene family were dropped. In a later analysis, around 600 highly shared, low-generation-probability nucleotide sequences were removed to address suspected cross-contamination and a sequencing artifact. In a later analysis, a clonal expansion index was calculated for each public chain from normalized within-repertoire ranks of inferred template counts. In a later analysis, generation probabilities were computed with a VDJ recombination model fitted to out-of-frame rearrangements, and the resulting probabilities were checked against IGoR. In a later analysis, hypergeometric tests were used to score TCR-TCR, TCR-HLA and TCR-CMV co-occurrence, with a repertoire-size bias correction applied to TCR pairs. In a later analysis, false discovery rates were estimated by permuting HLA or CMV assignments 20 times. In a later analysis, co-occurring TCRs were grouped using DBSCAN, with TCRdist sequence similarity added in when clustering inside HLA-allele-positive subsets. Co-occurrence clustering excluded repertoires with fewer than 30,000 or more than 120,000 public chains, plus five with anomalous nucleotide sharing. As stored in TCRdb, this immuneACCESS dataset retains in-frame rearrangements with V and J assigned. A fraction of the clones does not appear; measured against another copy, unresolved V genes explain less than half of the discrepancy, and the remainder lacks a known reason. V, J and clone size reflect that table, while D and trimming were determined from the DNA. The record for this sample contains around 75,000 clones. About an eighth of the sample rests with the top ten.

According to the germline V gene, CDR1 reads SGHDT and CDR2 reads YYEEEE. From V the trimming removes 4 bases and from J it removes 0 bases, while the gene matches leave 13 bases of the junction unaccounted for. From cysteine to phenylalanine, the CDR3 is 19 amino acids long. Of all the DNA, just the CDR3 is kept, 57 bases in frame from base 1. Input material: PBMCs. This clonotype originated in a man aged 50 to 60 in good health and CMV-seropositive. The chain was built from TRBV5-6 and TRBJ2-6, with 7 bases aligning to TRBD2. The CDR3 protein is CASSLKRPPGGSGANVLTF. The sequenced DNA is TGTGCCAGCAGCCTTAAGAGGCCTCCGGGAGGCTCTGGGGCCAACGTCCTGACTTTC.